This T cell receptor (beta chain) was found in a study of CD8+ T cells in alopecia areata. The CDR3 sequence is 14 residues long. Trimming pared 3 bases from V and 0 bases from J, leaving 9 bases between. In germline, CDR1 is GTSNPN, CDR2 SVGIG (reference sequence). cDNA prepared by RNA extraction and subsequent reverse transcription served as the template for sequencing. Produced via immunoSEQ multiplex PCR; TCRdb's table is partial and in-frame only. The sample consists of hundreds of thousands of clones, about 53% of them appearing once. Sequencing used CD4+ T cells sorted from blood, obtained at week 0. The J gene is TRBJ1-5, the V gene TRBV30; D is undetermined. The TCR originated in a human donor with alopecia areata. CDR3 region: CAWSPTYSNQPQHF. As DNA, the CDR3 is TGTGCCTGGAGCCCAACTTATAGCAATCAGCCCCAGCATTTT.